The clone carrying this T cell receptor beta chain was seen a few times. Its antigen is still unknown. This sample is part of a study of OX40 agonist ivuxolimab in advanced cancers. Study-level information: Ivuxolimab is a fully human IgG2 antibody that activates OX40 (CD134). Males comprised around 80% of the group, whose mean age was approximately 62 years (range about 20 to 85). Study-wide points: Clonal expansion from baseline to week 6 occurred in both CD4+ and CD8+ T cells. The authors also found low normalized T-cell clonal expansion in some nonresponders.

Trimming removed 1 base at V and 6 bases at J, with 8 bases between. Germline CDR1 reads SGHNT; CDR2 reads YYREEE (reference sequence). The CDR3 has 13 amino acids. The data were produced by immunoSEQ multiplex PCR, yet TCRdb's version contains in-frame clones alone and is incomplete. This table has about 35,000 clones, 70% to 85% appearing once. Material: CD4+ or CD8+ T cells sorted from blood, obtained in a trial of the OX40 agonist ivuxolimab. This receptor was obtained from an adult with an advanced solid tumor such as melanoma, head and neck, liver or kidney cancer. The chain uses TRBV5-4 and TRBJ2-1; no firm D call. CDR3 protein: CASSLFLPNEQFF. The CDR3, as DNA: TGTGCCAGCAGCTTGTTCCTGCCCAATGAGCAGTTCTTC. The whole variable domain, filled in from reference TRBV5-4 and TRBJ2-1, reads ETGVTQSPTHLIKTRGQQVTLRCSSQSGHNTVSWYQQALGQGPQFIFQYYREEENGRGNFPPRFSGLQFPNYSSELNVNALELDDSALYLCASSLFLPNEQFFGPGTRLTVL.